The table lists the clone carrying this TCR beta chain with a few counts. TCRdb re-called the RT-PCR reads with MiXCR, one entry per CDR3 protein. The data contain over 30,000 distinct CDR3 sequences, 35% to 40% of them seen just once; the ten biggest clones take up 76%. These data originate in a study of patients and donors after allogeneic stem cell transplantation. This CDR3 has 17 residues. Germline values: CDR1 KGHDR, CDR2 SFDVKD. Trimming took off 5 bases at V and 1 base at J, with 16 bases between the two ends. This TCR was sampled from a human donor who was either an allogeneic HSCT recipient or a stem cell or donor lymphocyte infusion donor (not recorded which). It is not recorded whose cells these are; they may come from a transplant donor. The sequenced material came from blood, either unsorted or a sorted T cell fraction (not recorded which). The chain links TRBV24-1 to TRBJ2-2; D gene unclear. The CDR3 DNA reads as TGTGCCACCAGTGCATGGTGGGCGCACGGGAACACCGGGGAGCTGTTTTTT. Translation: CATSAWWAHGNTGELFF.